The clone carrying this T cell receptor (beta chain) was seen many times. This specimen comes from a study of Graves' ophthalmopathy and Graves' hyperthyroidism. RNA served as the template for amplifying TCR beta CDR3 regions. Second-round multiplex PCR came after first-round RT-PCR with HTBI primers. Each CDR3 protein gets one entry after TCRdb re-called the multiplex PCR reads with MiXCR. The profile shows approximately 460,000 distinct CDR3 sequences, about 15% of them singletons. V trimming: 8 bases; J trimming: 9 bases; junction bases outside the gene matches: 12. The CDR3 extends over 14 amino acids.

The sample was blood. The chain joins TRBV12-3 or TRBV12-4 to TRBJ2-5; 10 bases match TRBD1. The TCR was taken from a woman aged 25 to 39 with Graves' ophthalmopathy. The CDR3 spells CASARTGGLGAQYF. For the CDR3, the DNA is TGTGCCAGCGCGCGGACAGGGGGGCTCGGAGCCCAGTACTTC.